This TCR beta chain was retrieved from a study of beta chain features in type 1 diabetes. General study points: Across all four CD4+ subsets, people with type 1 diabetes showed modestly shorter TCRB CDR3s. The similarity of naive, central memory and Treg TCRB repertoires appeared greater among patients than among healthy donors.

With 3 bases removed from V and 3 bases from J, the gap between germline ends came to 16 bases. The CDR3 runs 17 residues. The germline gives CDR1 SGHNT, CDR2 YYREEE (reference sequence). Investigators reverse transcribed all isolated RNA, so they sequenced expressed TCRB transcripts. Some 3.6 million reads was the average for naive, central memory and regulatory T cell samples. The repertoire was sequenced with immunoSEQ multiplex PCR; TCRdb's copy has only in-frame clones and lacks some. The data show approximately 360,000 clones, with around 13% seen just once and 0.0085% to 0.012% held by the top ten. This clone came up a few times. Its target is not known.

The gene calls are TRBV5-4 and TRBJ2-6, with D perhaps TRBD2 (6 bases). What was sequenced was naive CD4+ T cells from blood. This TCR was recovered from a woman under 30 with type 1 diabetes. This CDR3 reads CASSYGGRNGGANVLTF. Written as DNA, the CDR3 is TGTGCCAGCAGCTACGGAGGGCGGAATGGTGGGGCCAACGTCCTGACTTTC.